One and the same sample provided the 12 T cell receptor beta chains below, sequenced in a study of blood T cells in healthy people across ages (dated by TCRdb to the mid-2010s). Receptor amplification or capture employed 5' RACE. TCRdb records Illumina HiSeq 2500 as the sequencer. The second PCR ran for about 7 to 11 cycles and used a J-beta primer mix along with a sample-barcoded 5' primer. TCRdb trimmed public reads at Q25 via fastp, called clones via MiXCR and kept in-frame beta chains. All rows with the same CDR3 protein become a single entry with the most common DNA and genes. The sample contains 1.5 million to 1.8 million distinct CDR3 sequences, approximately 42% of them found a single time. 4% of the sample is taken by the ten largest. Material for sequencing was blood. The receptor set was obtained from a woman aged 18 to 35 in good health.

On this clonotype: One end of the junction is discordant with germline, which a read error may explain. The chain couples TRBV7-7 to TRBJ2-5; tentative D call: TRBD1 (5 bases). The better agreement between TRBJ2-7 and the DNA end casts doubt on the J call. The CDR3 consists of 15 residues. Germline CDR1 reads SSHAT; CDR2 reads FNYEAQ (reference sequence). CDR3 nucleotide sequence: TGTGCTAGCAGCGTGGACAATTCCCAAACCTACGAGCAGTACTTC. Translation gives CASSVDNSQTYEQYF.

This clonotype appeared a few times. V gene TRBV6-5 combines with J gene TRBJ2-1, with 14 bases fitting TRBD2. Germline V gene sequence: CDR1 MNHEY, CDR2 SVGAGI. V shed 5 bases and J 10 bases; nucleotides not matched to a gene: 7. The CDR3 loop spans 15 amino acids. In DNA form, the CDR3 reads TGTGCCAGCAGTCCGGGACTAGCGGGGGTTGAGGAGCAGTTCTTC. Residues: CASSPGLAGVEEQFF.

This clonotype was seen more than once but under ten times. The DNA for the CDR3 is TGTGCCACCAGTGTTGACGGGACTGAAGCTTTCTTT. Its translation is CATSVDGTEAFF. The chain joins TRBV24-1 to TRBJ1-1; D unclear. Germline V gene lookup returns CDR1 KGHDR and CDR2 SFDVKD. The CDR3 covers 12 residues. With 5 bases removed from V and 5 bases from J, the gap between germline ends came to 8 bases.

The chain recombines TRBV19 with TRBJ2-1; D uncertain. Germline CDR1 LNHDA, CDR2 SQIVND (reference sequence). The CDR3 contains 11 residues. The V end was cut by 10 bases, the J end by 6 bases, with 10 bases between. The CDR3 spells CAITVGNEQFF. The CDR3 DNA reads as TGTGCCATCACAGTAGGCAATGAGCAGTTCTTC. The full variable domain, in which reference TRBV19 and TRBJ2-1 provide the parts outside the CDR3, is DGGITQSPKYLFRKEGQNVTLSCEQNLNHDAMYWYRQDPGQGLRLIYYSQIVNDFQKGDIAEGYSVSREKKESFPLTVTSAQKNPTAFYLCAITVGNEQFFGPGTRLTVL.

The V gene is TRBV28, the J gene TRBJ1-1; D ambiguous. The germline gives CDR1 MDHEN, CDR2 SYDVKM. Deletions cut 8 bases from V and 10 bases from J, with 20 bases between. This CDR3 region has 13 residues. The CDR3 reads CASLDPGSRGAFF. The CDR3 coding sequence is TGTGCCAGCCTCGACCCGGGCAGCCGAGGAGCTTTCTTT. Full variable domain (rest looked up from reference TRBV28 and TRBJ1-1): DVKVTQSSRYLVKRTGEKVFLECVQDMDHENMFWYRQDPGLGLRLIYFSYDVKMKEKGDIPEGYSVSREKKERFSLILESASTNQTSMYLCASLDPGSRGAFFGQGTRLTVV.

The chain is built from TRBV28 and TRBJ2-7, with D possibly TRBD1 on 5 matching bases. Trimming removed 8 bases from V and 1 base from J, with 9 bases in between. The germline CDR1 and CDR2 sequences are MDHEN and SYDVKM. This CDR3 is built from 12 residues. The CDR3 spells CASGAKSYEQYF. The CDR3 DNA follows: TGTGCCAGCGGGGCGAAATCCTACGAGCAGTACTTC.

A note on this clonotype: One end of the junction fails to match germline, which may point to a read error. The chain recombines TRBV20-1 with TRBJ2-4; D perhaps matches TRBD2 (6 bases). The CDR3 has 15 amino acids. The germline CDR1 and CDR2 sequences are DFQATT and SNEGSKA (reference sequence). The CDR3 DNA follows: TGCAGTACTAGAGGGGCGGGAATGCCGAAAAACATTCAGTACTTC. Translating gives CSTRGAGMPKNIQYF.

This clonotype is a singleton in its sample. The chain uses TRBV20-1 and TRBJ2-7, with D perhaps TRBD2 (5 bases). This CDR3 is 14 amino acids long. Per germline, CDR1 DFQATT and CDR2 SNEGSKA (reference sequence). Trimming removed 1 base from V and 0 bases from J, with 10 bases in between. The CDR3 region is CSARAPRDSYEQYF. The DNA of the CDR3 is TGCAGTGCTAGAGCACCCCGGGACTCCTACGAGCAGTACTTC.

The chain links TRBV20-1 to TRBJ2-5; no definite D call. V shed 6 bases and J shed 1 base, with 15 bases lying between them. The CDR3 spans 14 residues. Germline V CDR1 and CDR2: DFQATT, SNEGSKA (reference sequence). The CDR3 spells CSAGRAQTQETQYF. CDR3 DNA: TGCAGTGCCGGACGTGCCCAAACCCAAGAGACCCAGTACTTC.

The V call is TRBV4-3, the J call TRBJ2-2; D possibly uses TRBD1 or TRBD2 (5 bases each). The V gene lost 4 bases and the J gene lost 1 base, with 7 bases spanning the gap. This CDR3 contains 14 residues. Germline V gene sequence: CDR1 LGHNA, CDR2 YSLEER. In DNA, the CDR3 is TGCGCCAGCAGCCGAGGGGTGAACACCGGGGAGCTGTTTTTT. This translates into CASSRGVNTGELFF.

The CDR3 nucleotides read TGCAGCGTTGTCGAGGTAGAGGTAAGAGCCTACGAGCAGTACTTC. Translated, it gives CSVVEVEVRAYEQYF. The chain links TRBV29-1 to TRBJ2-4; no clear D gene. The J call is in doubt because the DNA end fits TRBJ2-7 better. CDR1 and CDR2 (germline): SQVTM, ANQGSEA. The CDR3 totals 15 residues.

This clonotype has a count of ten or more. The chain uses TRBV20-1 and TRBJ2-3; TRBD2 agrees at 9 bases. CDR3 size: 14 residues. Unmatched junction bases numbered 8, after V lost 4 bases and J lost 6 bases. CDR1 is DFQATT and CDR2 is SNEGSKA in the germline V gene (reference sequence). The CDR3 spells CSATLAGVADTQYF. In DNA form, the CDR3 reads TGCAGTGCTACATTAGCGGGAGTAGCTGATACGCAGTATTTT.